The rows below give T cell receptor beta chains drawn from one sample of a study of blood T cell repertoires in COVID-19. This table comes from immunoSEQ multiplex PCR, and its TCRdb copy is limited to in-frame clones, with some not included. Of fewer than 200,000 clones listed, approximately 85% were seen once; the top ten hold roughly 8%. The sequenced sample consisted of peripheral blood. All receptors derive from a man aged 40-49 years who had recovered from COVID-19. CDR3s include the opening cysteine and the closing phenylalanine or tryptophan. For some rows the clone size is stated as once, few or many, or as a class when expanded; others skip it.

j_call clone_size v_call cdr3_length cdr3_aa
TRBJ1-5 few TRBV19 15 CASSVPGQGTPIQHF
TRBJ2-1 NA TRBV6-2/TRBV6-3 15 CASSYRRGSYNEQFF
TRBJ2-7 NA TRBV28 16 CASSLGFWQGTYEQYF
TRBJ1-1 NA TRBV2 12 CASSVQGWEAFF
TRBJ2-5 NA TRBV2 18 CASSAAGGLAGIQETQYF
TRBJ2-2 NA TRBV9 16 CASSVASRVETGELFF
TRBJ1-2 NA TRBV13 13 CASSLEPNYGYTF
TRBJ2-7 NA TRBV2 15 CASRENLGWNYEQYF
TRBJ2-7 NA TRBV30 12 CAWSVQGPEQYF
TRBJ2-1 NA TRBV29-1 17 CSVEGLAGARSYNEQFF
TRBJ2-5 NA TRBV5-4 13 CASSWGIQETQYF
TRBJ2-7 once TRBV27 16 CASSPTPSSAAGEQYF
TRBJ2-5 NA TRBV29-1 12 CSFTGLGETQYF
TRBJ2-1 NA TRBV13 16 CASSLPWVEEFGEQFF
TRBJ2-2 NA TRBV9 14 CASGSRGNTGELFF
TRBJ2-1 NA TRBV5-1 15 CASSLLAGSYNEQFF
TRBJ2-6 NA TRBV30 17 CAWSAGLVGSGANVLTF
TRBJ2-2 NA TRBV15 16 CATSRDTGWNTGELFF
TRBJ1-2 NA TRBV7-9 12 CASTRGFYGYTF
TRBJ1-2 NA TRBV9 13 CASSVQGGYGYTF
TRBJ1-3 NA TRBV7-9 17 CASSLDPTGKVGNTIYF
TRBJ1-1 NA TRBV4-3 15 CASSRAGQMNTEAFF
TRBJ2-5 NA TRBV3-1/TRBV3-2 15 CASSQDPGWGETQYF
TRBJ1-5 many TRBV10-3 15 CATDPGQGINQPQHF
TRBJ1-1 NA TRBV6-1 14 CASSEWAGDTEAFF
TRBJ2-6 NA TRBV30 15 CARGPPQGGANVLTF
TRBJ2-7 NA TRBV2 14 CASRGRVAGRVQYF
TRBJ1-2 NA TRBV5-8 12 CASSLLAGGYTF
TRBJ2-7 NA TRBV11-2 14 CASSLLAYEDEQYF
TRBJ1-1 few TRBV10-3 12 CAISGTGTEAFF
TRBJ2-7 NA TRBV18 13 CASSLDRAYEQYF
TRBJ2-5 NA TRBV30 14 CAWRLAGGKETQYF
TRBJ1-4 NA TRBV4-2 19 CASSQELGTASATNEKLFF
TRBJ2-5 few TRBV24-1 14 CATSESGTGETQYF
TRBJ2-7 NA TRBV28 13 CASSLGGGGEQYF